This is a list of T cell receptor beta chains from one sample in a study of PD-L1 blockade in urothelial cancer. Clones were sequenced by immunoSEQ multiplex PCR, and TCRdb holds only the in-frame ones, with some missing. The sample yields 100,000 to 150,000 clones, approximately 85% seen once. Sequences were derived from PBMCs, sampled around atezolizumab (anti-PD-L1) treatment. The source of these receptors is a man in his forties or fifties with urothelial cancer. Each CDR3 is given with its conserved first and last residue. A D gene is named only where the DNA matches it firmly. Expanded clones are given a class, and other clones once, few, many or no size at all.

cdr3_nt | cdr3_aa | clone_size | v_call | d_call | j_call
TGTGCCTGGAGTGTAAGTTTAGCGGGAATTAACGAGCAGTACTTC | CAWSVSLAGINEQYF | . | TRBV30 | TRBD2 | TRBJ2-7
TGTGCCAGCAGTTACAGCCGGGATATGGGGGCCAACGTCCTGACTTTC | CASSYSRDMGANVLTF | . | TRBV6-5 | . | TRBJ2-6
TGTGCCAGTAGCACCACAGGGGGCGATCAGCCCCAGCATTTT | CASSTTGGDQPQHF | . | TRBV19 | TRBD1 | TRBJ1-5
TGTGCCAGCAGCTTAGCCCCAGAGGGAGCACGTTACGAGCAGTACTTC | CASSLAPEGARYEQYF | . | TRBV7-9 | . | TRBJ2-7
TGTGCCAGTAGTAAGACAGGTATGAACACTGAAGCTTTCTTT | CASSKTGMNTEAFF | . | TRBV19 | . | TRBJ1-1
TGTGCCAGCAGTGAGGGACAGTTCTCCGGTTCACCCCTCCACTTT | CASSEGQFSGSPLHF | . | TRBV2 | TRBD1 | TRBJ1-6
TGTGCCAGCAGCGTAGGGATAGCCGGGACTAGGAACACCGGGGAGCTGTTTTTT | CASSVGIAGTRNTGELFF | few | TRBV9 | TRBD2 | TRBJ2-2
TGTGCCAGTAGTATCGGACCGGGGGGCTTACAGCCCCAGCATTTT | CASSIGPGGLQPQHF | . | TRBV19 | . | TRBJ1-5
TGTGCCAGCAGCCAATCGGCGACACATAGCAATCAGCCCCAGCATTTT | CASSQSATHSNQPQHF | . | TRBV16 | . | TRBJ1-5
TGTGCCAGCAGCCAAGACCCCCAAGGGGGCAATCAGCCCCAGCATTTT | CASSQDPQGGNQPQHF | . | TRBV4-2 | . | TRBJ1-5
TGTGCCACCCCGGGGCAGGGGGCGAATGAGCAGTTCTTC | CATPGQGANEQFF | . | TRBV2 | TRBD1 | TRBJ2-1
TGTGCCAGCAGTAGAGCCGGGACTAGCGGGAGTGCCTACGAGCAGTACTTC | CASSRAGTSGSAYEQYF | few | TRBV9 | TRBD2 | TRBJ2-7
TGTGCCAGCAGCTTTATGCTTCAGGGGGGAGGCACTGAAGCTTTCTTT | CASSFMLQGGGTEAFF | once | TRBV28 | TRBD1 | TRBJ1-1
TGTGCCAGCCGAACCGACAGGGCAGGCTATGGCTACACCTTC | CASRTDRAGYGYTF | . | TRBV11-2 | TRBD1 | TRBJ1-2
TGCAGTGCTAGACTAGCTCGGGAGCAGTACTTC | CSARLAREQYF | . | TRBV20-1 | . | TRBJ2-5
TGTGCCAGCAGTTTATCGGGCGAGACCCAGTACTTC | CASSLSGETQYF | . | TRBV27 | . | TRBJ2-5
TGTGCCAGTAGCCCCAGCGGGAGGGGCGATACGCAGTATTTT | CASSPSGRGDTQYF | . | TRBV19 | TRBD2 | TRBJ2-3
TGTGCCAGCAGCTCATTAATCCGGGGTCCCCGGACCGGGGAGCTGTTTTTT | CASSSLIRGPRTGELFF | . | TRBV7-6 | . | TRBJ2-2
TGTGCCAGCAGAAAGCAACTAGCCTCGACACTCTACGAGCAGTACTTC | CASRKQLASTLYEQYF | . | TRBV2 | . | TRBJ2-7
TGTGCCAGCTCACTGTATACCTCTAGCGGGAGGAGGAACACCGGGGAGCTGTTTTTT | CASSLYTSSGRRNTGELFF | . | TRBV18 | TRBD2 | TRBJ2-2
TGTGCCAGCAGGATCCCAGGGACTAATGAAAAACTGTTTTTT | CASRIPGTNEKLFF | few | TRBV28 | . | TRBJ1-4